The clone carrying this TCR beta chain appeared a few times. Antigen specificity is unknown. This sample stems from a study of cytomegalovirus exposure and HLA in healthy donors. The germline V gene has CDR1 MNHNS and CDR2 SASEGT. V lost 1 base and J lost 4, with 14 bases in between. This CDR3 contains 16 residues. Sampled while nominally healthy, donors likely had unrecorded immune exposures. Study outcomes and limitations: Later work found that TCR association rates differed between HLA loci; DRB1 had the most and HLA-C the fewest.

This PCR relied on a set of 60 Vbeta primers and 13 Jbeta primers. Sequencing used immunoSEQ multiplex PCR; TCRdb keeps in-frame clones, though not all of them. The top ten hold 1.5% to 2% of the sample, which has roughly 70,000 clones, around 82% seen once. Sequencing was performed on PBMCs. The chain links TRBV6-1 to TRBJ2-1, with TRBD2 as a possible D gene (5 bases). This clonotype was obtained from a man aged 18 to 29 in good health and CMV-seronegative. The CDR3 protein is CASSEEGGSGYNEQFF. CDR3 in DNA: TGTGCCAGCAGTGAAGAGGGTGGGAGCGGATACAATGAGCAGTTCTTC.